The 17 T cell receptor beta chains below all came from one sample that was sequenced in a study of beta chain features in type 1 diabetes. Broader study findings: TCRB CDR3s from Type 1 diabetes patients were moderately but significantly shorter in all four CD4+ subsets.

These TCRs are of unknown antigen specificity. As every portion of the isolated RNA was reverse transcribed, the sequencing read expressed TCRB transcripts. Libraries were prepared by immunoSEQ multiplex PCR; TCRdb keeps only in-frame clonotypes and omits some of them. The sample consists of about 740,000 clones, around an eighth of them appearing once. Material for sequencing was naive CD4+ T cells from blood. These receptors originate from a man between 18 and 35 years old with type 1 diabetes.

This clone was counted a single time. The J gene is TRBJ1-2, the V gene TRBV27, with 8 bases identical to TRBD1. CDR1 MNHEY and CDR2 SMNVEV come from the germline V gene (reference sequence). The length of the CDR3 is 15 residues. V shed 6 bases and J 6 bases; nucleotides not matched to a gene: 12. The CDR3 DNA reads as TGTGCCAGCAGACGTGATCTACAGGGGGGAGATGGCTACACCTTC. It encodes CASRRDLQGGDGYTF.

V usage is TRBV27 and J usage is TRBJ2-1, with TRBD2 matching 10 bases. This CDR3 comprises 17 residues. Trimming at V came to 3 bases and at J to 4 bases, leaving 9 bases not matched to a gene. Germline-derived CDR1 and CDR2 are MNHEY and SMNVEV (reference sequence). The CDR3: CASSFVRAGGRYNEQFF. The CDR3 DNA reads TGTGCCAGCAGTTTCGTAAGAGCGGGGGGGCGATACAATGAGCAGTTCTTC.

This clone has only a few counts. The V call is TRBV4-1, the J call TRBJ1-5, with D possibly TRBD1 on 6 matching bases. The germline gives CDR1 MGHRA, CDR2 YSYEKL. Trimming removed 2 bases at V and 1 base at J, with 6 bases between. The CDR3 runs 14 residues. The CDR3 nucleotides read TGCGCCAGCAGCCAACAGGGGAGCAATCAGCCCCAGCATTTT. It translates to CASSQQGSNQPQHF.

J is TRBJ2-7 and V is TRBV7-9; 9 bases agree with TRBD1. The CDR3 covers 12 residues. Losses at the gene ends were 5 bases for V and 6 bases for J; bases not matched to a gene: 2. Germline V gene lookup returns CDR1 SEHNR and CDR2 FQNEAQ (reference sequence). The CDR3 sequence is CASSEDRGEQYF. The CDR3 DNA sequence: TGTGCCAGCAGCGAGGACAGGGGCGAGCAGTACTTC.

The rearrangement links TRBV7-6 to TRBJ2-5; tentatively, D is TRBD2 (6 bases). The V end lost 1 base, the J end lost 3 bases, and 9 bases lay between the germline ends. Germline V gives CDR1 SGHVS, CDR2 FNYEAQ. This CDR3 comprises 14 residues. The CDR3 nucleotides are TGTGCCAGCAGCTTAGATAGCGGAAAAGAGACCCAGTACTTC. Translated, it gives CASSLDSGKETQYF.

The rearrangement uses TRBV5-1 and TRBJ2-3; D is unclear. The CDR3 is made up of 15 amino acids. Germline V gene sequence: CDR1 SGHRS, CDR2 YFSETQ. V was cut by 0 bases and J by 6 bases, with 14 bases left in between. The CDR3 coding sequence is TGCGCCAGCAGCTTGGGGAGACCATCGAGGGATACGCAGTATTTT. It yields the protein CASSLGRPSRDTQYF.

This clone was found a few times. The J gene is TRBJ1-4, the V gene TRBV4-2, with D perhaps matching TRBD1 (6 bases). Germline V lookup: CDR1 LGHNA, CDR2 YNFKEQ. The V end lost 4 bases, the J end lost 5 bases, and 14 bases lay between the germline ends. The CDR3 length is 15 residues. CDR3: CASSPITGKNEKLFF. DNA of the CDR3: TGTGCCAGCAGCCCAATTACAGGGAAGAATGAAAAACTGTTTTTT.

This clone turned up a few times. V and J are TRBV28 and TRBJ2-1, with 10 bases fitting TRBD1. With V trimmed by 4 bases and J by 7 bases, 4 bases remained unmatched. Per germline, CDR1 MDHEN and CDR2 SYDVKM. This CDR3 region has 14 residues. The CDR3 loop is CASSSPGQGNEQFF. CDR3 DNA sequence: TGTGCCAGCAGTTCACCGGGACAGGGGAATGAGCAGTTCTTC.

This clone was seen only a few times. This chain links TRBV27 with TRBJ1-1; 10 nucleotides line up with TRBD1. Unmatched junction bases numbered 8, after V lost 3 bases and J lost 4 bases. The CDR3 has 16 amino acids. Germline V CDR1 and CDR2: MNHEY, SMNVEV (reference sequence). CDR3 residues: CASSLTGGAGGTEAFF. The DNA of the CDR3 is TGTGCCAGCAGTTTGACAGGGGGCGCTGGGGGCACTGAAGCTTTCTTT.

The chain combines TRBV7-3 with TRBJ2-2; maybe TRBD2 (5 bases). Trimming shortened V by 0 bases and J by 1 base, and 6 bases separated the two germline ends. The CDR3 spans 15 residues. CDR1 is SGHTA, CDR2 FQGTGA, per germline. CDR3 coding DNA: TGTGCCAGCAGCTTAACAGCGGTGAACACCGGGGAGCTGTTTTTT. Its translation is CASSLTAVNTGELFF.

This clone was seen only a few times. V usage is TRBV5-1 and J usage is TRBJ2-7; the D is unclear. The CDR3 length is 15 residues. The V end lost 4 bases, the J end lost 0 bases, and 14 bases lay between the germline ends. Germline assignment: CDR1 SGHRS and CDR2 YFSETQ. CDR3 sequence (DNA): TGCGCCAGCAGCCCGGTTGTAGGAAGCTCCTACGAGCAGTACTTC. As protein: CASSPVVGSSYEQYF.

This clone was recorded a few times. The CDR3 DNA follows: TGTGCCAGTGTCCGGGACAGCTACGAGCAGTACTTC. Its translation is CASVRDSYEQYF. The chain uses TRBV6-1 and TRBJ2-7, with 7 bases matching TRBD1. CDR3 length equals 12 residues. Germline CDR1 and CDR2: MNHNS and SASEGT. Losses at the gene ends were 9 bases for V and 3 bases for J; bases not matched to a gene: 5.

Comment on this clone: Other DNA sequences in the same sample also yield this CDR3. This sequence joins TRBV18 and TRBJ1-4; 8 positions match TRBD1. The CDR3 contains 14 residues. CDR1 is KGHSH, CDR2 LQKENI, per germline. V dropped 3 bases and J dropped 4; count of bases not matched to a gene: 1. CDR3 nucleotide sequence: TGTGCCAGCTCACCGGACAGGGTTAATGAAAAACTGTTTTTT. This translates into CASSPDRVNEKLFF.

This chain joins TRBV5-1 and TRBJ1-2, with 8 nucleotides matching TRBD1. CDR1 is SGHRS, CDR2 YFSETQ, per germline. The CDR3 has 15 amino acids. V lost 4 bases and J lost 2; bases outside the gene matches: 7. The CDR3 is CASSPDRDRNYGYTF. Written as DNA, the CDR3 is TGCGCCAGCAGCCCGGACAGGGATAGGAACTATGGCTACACCTTC.

About this clone itself: The sample has other DNA sequences that encode this CDR3 too. This chain joins TRBV18 and TRBJ2-5; no reliable D call. Germline V lookup: CDR1 KGHSH, CDR2 LQKENI. The V and J ends lost 0 bases and 4 bases respectively, with 6 bases between them. This CDR3 has 13 residues. The CDR3 DNA sequence: TGTGCCAGCTCACCACCTGTTTTAGAGACCCAGTACTTC. Amino acids: CASSPPVLETQYF.

The sample holds a few counts of this clone. The J gene is TRBJ2-3, the V gene TRBV10-3; D tentatively fits TRBD1 or TRBD2 (7 bases each). This CDR3 comprises 15 residues. V was pared by 10 bases and J by 6 bases, with 23 bases between. Germline CDR1 reads ENHRY; CDR2 reads SYGVKD. The CDR3 sequence is CATRPGGGSADTQYF. The CDR3 DNA follows: TGTGCCACTAGGCCAGGGGGGGGAAGCGCGGATACGCAGTATTTT.

In this sample, this clone turned up a few times. This chain connects TRBV27 to TRBJ1-6, with D tentatively TRBD1 (6 bases). The V and J ends lost 1 base and 11 bases respectively, with 18 bases between them. CDR3 length equals 16 residues. The V gene's germline CDR1 is MNHEY and CDR2 SMNVEV (reference sequence). CDR3: CASSLFSGQGLTPLHF. The CDR3, as DNA: TGTGCCAGCAGTTTATTTTCAGGGCAGGGGTTGACACCCCTCCACTTT.